The 10 T cell receptor beta chains below come from one sample, sequenced in a study of blood T cells in healthy people across ages. A second about 6 to 12 cycle PCR used barcoded and J-beta primers. One entry per CDR3 protein, called by TCRdb with MiXCR from the 5' RACE reads. Found here are roughly 1,100,000 distinct CDR3 sequences, approximately 25% of them singletons; the top ten hold around 0.75%. The data were also submitted as part of a second study, on T cells of mothers and their children.

Sequences were obtained from blood. The origin of the receptors is a girl aged 2-10 years in good health.

This clonotype has just a few counts. An end of the junction differs from the germline gene, which may be a read error. The J gene is TRBJ2-5, the V gene TRBV3-1; 13 positions agree with TRBD2. The CDR3 is 15 residues long. Per germline, CDR1 LGHDT and CDR2 YNNKEL (reference sequence). The CDR3 spells CASSQDLTSGRLEFF. For the CDR3, the DNA is TGTGCCAGCAGCCAAGATCTGACTAGCGGGAGGTTGGAGTTCTTC.

This clonotype turned up a few times. The chain couples TRBV4-1 to TRBJ2-6; D is perhaps TRBD2 (5 bases). The CDR3 has 15 amino acids. V was cut by 1 base and J by 4 bases, with 8 bases left in between. CDR1 and CDR2 (germline): MGHRA, YSYEKL. CDR3 coding DNA: TGCGCCAGCAGCCAAGTGACGGGGGGGGCCAACGTCCTGACTTTC. Its protein is CASSQVTGGANVLTF.

The chain couples TRBV9 to TRBJ2-6, with D perhaps TRBD1 or TRBD2 (5 bases each). Germline-derived CDR1 and CDR2 are SGDLS and YYNGEE. The CDR3 length is 16 residues. V lost 0 bases to trimming and J lost 3 bases, with 10 bases between them. CDR3 DNA sequence: TGTGCCAGCAGCGTAGTAGCAGGGAGTGGGGCCAACGTCCTGACTTTC. Its protein product is CASSVVAGSGANVLTF.

CDR3 DNA: TGTGCCAGCAGTTTTAGTCTCGGGGACAGACCTCCTACGGGGAATGAGCAGTTCTTC. It specifies CASSFSLGDRPPTGNEQFF. The rearrangement links TRBV12-3 or TRBV12-4 to TRBJ2-1; 7 bases align to TRBD1. The CDR3 covers 19 residues. Trimming at V came to 3 bases and at J to 7 bases, leaving 21 bases not matched to a gene.

This chain uses TRBV21-1 with TRBJ1-2. TRBV21-1 is a pseudogene locus. This CDR3 is 15 amino acids long. The CDR3 DNA reads as TGTGCCAGCAGCGGGAGGGGGTCAAGACTCTATGGCTACACCTTC. Protein: CASSGRGSRLYGYTF.

The chain carries TRBV19 and TRBJ1-5; D is unclear. V lost 6 bases to trimming and J lost 0 bases, with 9 bases between them. The CDR3 sequence is 14 residues long. CDR1 is LNHDA and CDR2 is SQIVND in the germline V gene (reference sequence). This chain's CDR3 is CASREQYSNQPQHF. CDR3 coding DNA: TGTGCCAGTAGAGAACAGTATAGCAATCAGCCCCAGCATTTT.

This rearrangement joins TRBV20-1 to TRBJ1-1; D remains unclear. Germline lookup yields CDR1 DFQATT and CDR2 SNEGSKA (reference sequence). This CDR3 is 12 amino acids long. With 1 base removed from V and 3 bases from J, the gap between germline ends came to 6 bases. The CDR3 sequence: CSARGAHTEAFF. The CDR3 DNA reads TGCAGTGCTAGAGGGGCCCACACTGAAGCTTTCTTT.

This chain joins TRBV27 and TRBJ2-7; 9 bases are shared with TRBD2. This CDR3 comprises 14 residues. The V and J ends lost 4 bases and 2 bases, in that order; junction bases with no gene match: 3. CDR1 and CDR2 (germline): MNHEY, SMNVEV (reference sequence). The CDR3 DNA sequence: TGTGCCAGCAGTTCTAGCGGGGTACCCTACGAGCAGTACTTC. This gives the protein CASSSSGVPYEQYF.

The chain employs TRBV29-1 and TRBJ2-3, with a weak D call TRBD1 (6 bases). V dropped 0 bases and J dropped 5 bases, with 18 bases sitting between them. Germline loops: CDR1 SQVTM, CDR2 ANQGSEA. The CDR3 extends over 16 amino acids. The DNA for the CDR3 is TGCAGCGTTGAAGATCCAGTGACAGGAAGAGGAGATACGCAGTATTTT. Encoded protein: CSVEDPVTGRGDTQYF.

This clonotype was seen a few times. The J gene is TRBJ2-7, the V gene TRBV6-5; D perhaps matches TRBD2 (6 bases). The germline V gene encodes CDR1 MNHEY and CDR2 SVGAGI. The CDR3 is 14 amino acids. V was cut by 4 bases and J by 2 bases, with 12 bases left in between. CDR3: CASSLQEGTYEQYF. In DNA, the CDR3 is TGTGCCAGCAGTTTACAGGAGGGAACCTACGAGCAGTACTTC.